This TCR beta chain appears in the sequencing data of a study of blood T cell repertoires in COVID-19. As processed by the authors: By means of reference gene primer amplification, nucleated cell counts were estimated. TCRdb keeps only in-frame clones here, not all; method: immunoSEQ multiplex PCR. The DNA gave D and trimming, while V, J and clone size come from that table. The sample holds over 30,000 clones, roughly 80% seen once. V shed 5 bases and J 3 bases; nucleotides not matched to a gene: 16. This CDR3 is 19 amino acids long. CDR1 is SGHVS, CDR2 FNYEAQ, per germline. This clone was seen only once.

Sequencing input: peripheral blood. The origin of this receptor is an elderly man with active or convalescent COVID-19. The chain employs TRBV7-6 and TRBJ2-2; 9 nucleotides agree with TRBD2. In DNA, the CDR3 is TGTGCCAGCAGCCCATCTCAAAATAGCGGGAGTCGGTACACCGGGGAGCTGTTTTTT. As protein: CASSPSQNSGSRYTGELFF.